The sequence of this TCR beta chain was determined in a study of cytotoxic CD8 clonotypes in ibrutinib-treated CLL. General observations from the study: Few clonotypes were public, and these shrank or held steady under treatment.

This CDR3 is built from 15 residues. CDR1 is SEHNR and CDR2 is FQNEAQ in the germline V gene (reference sequence). Trimming removed 0 bases from V and 9 bases from J; junction bases left unmatched: 4. The assay was immunoSEQ multiplex PCR, and TCRdb's table has in-frame clones only and misses some. The data show tens of thousands of clones, about 65% seen once. Remarks on this clone: Its antigen is as yet unknown.

The source is a human donor with chronic lymphocytic leukemia. This sequence joins TRBV7-9 and TRBJ1-6; 8 bases agree with TRBD1. The material sequenced was PBMCs, taken after 24 months of ibrutinib treatment. CDR3: CASSLALTGASPLHF. The CDR3 DNA reads as TGTGCCAGCAGCTTAGCGCTGACAGGGGCTTCACCCCTCCACTTT.